A single sample gave rise to the 2 T cell receptor beta chains below, sequenced in a study of preoperative IRX-2 immunotherapy in early breast cancer. The treatment was: preoperative locoregional IRX-2 cytokine immunotherapy. Repertoires were generated with immunoSEQ multiplex PCR, while TCRdb's copy carries only in-frame clones and drops some. The table includes 75,000 to 100,000 clones, roughly 90% detected once. The sequenced sample was tumor tissue, obtained after IRX-2 immunotherapy. The receptor source for this set is a human donor with breast cancer.

The gene calls are TRBV19 and TRBJ1-1; D might be TRBD1 (5 bases). This CDR3 contains 13 residues. Germline V gene data show CDR1 as LNHDA and CDR2 as SQIVND (reference sequence). CDR3 nucleotide sequence: TGTGCGGCAGGATCAGCAGGGTACACTGAAGCTTTCTTT. Protein product: CAAGSAGYTEAFF.

The chain employs TRBV30 and TRBJ1-4; D is uncertain. The CDR3 has 11 amino acids. Trimming left V 3 bases short and J 10 bases short, with 9 bases between. The germline CDR1 and CDR2 sequences are GTSNPN and SVGIG (reference sequence). This chain's CDR3 is CAWSEQRKLFF. The CDR3 nucleotides are TGTGCCTGGAGCGAACAGAGAAAACTGTTTTTT.